This TCR beta chain comes out of a study of CD8+ T cells in alopecia areata. Study summary: For the treated group, dosing was oral tofacitinib at 5 to 10 mg twice daily. Study-wide findings and caveats: An increase in clonality over normal scalp was evident in lesional scalp, especially alopecia totalis/universalis. Among the 100 top clones, expanded CD8+ clones, like scalp clonality, were significantly decreased by tofacitinib.

Treatment of the sample: oral pan-JAK inhibitor, 5-10 mg twice daily. Researchers gathered lesional scalp punch biopsies and peripheral blood from patients with alopecia areata. A word on this clone: The antigen remains unidentified.

The sequencing template was cDNA reverse transcribed from extracted RNA. The data were produced by immunoSEQ multiplex PCR, yet TCRdb's version contains in-frame clones alone and is incomplete. The sample includes hundreds of thousands of clones, 60% seen only once; the top ten take 0.75% to 0.95%. CDR1 is SGHNT, CDR2 YYREEE, per germline (reference sequence). CDR3 length equals 17 residues. J lost 6 bases, V lost 1 base, and 10 bases had no gene match. The TCR comes from a human donor with alopecia areata. The specimen comprised CD4+ T cells sorted from blood, sampled around week 54, from a patient treated with tofacitinib. The V and J genes are TRBV5-4 and TRBJ2-3; 11 nucleotides align to TRBD2. This CDR3 is CASSLRLAGGRLDTQYF. The CDR3 DNA sequence: TGTGCCAGCAGCTTGAGGCTAGCGGGGGGCCGGTTGGATACGCAGTATTTT. Full variable domain (missing parts from reference TRBV5-4 and TRBJ2-3): ETGVTQSPTHLIKTRGQQVTLRCSSQSGHNTVSWYQQALGQGPQFIFQYYREEENGRGNFPPRFSGLQFPNYSSELNVNALELDDSALYLCASSLRLAGGRLDTQYFGPGTRLTVL.